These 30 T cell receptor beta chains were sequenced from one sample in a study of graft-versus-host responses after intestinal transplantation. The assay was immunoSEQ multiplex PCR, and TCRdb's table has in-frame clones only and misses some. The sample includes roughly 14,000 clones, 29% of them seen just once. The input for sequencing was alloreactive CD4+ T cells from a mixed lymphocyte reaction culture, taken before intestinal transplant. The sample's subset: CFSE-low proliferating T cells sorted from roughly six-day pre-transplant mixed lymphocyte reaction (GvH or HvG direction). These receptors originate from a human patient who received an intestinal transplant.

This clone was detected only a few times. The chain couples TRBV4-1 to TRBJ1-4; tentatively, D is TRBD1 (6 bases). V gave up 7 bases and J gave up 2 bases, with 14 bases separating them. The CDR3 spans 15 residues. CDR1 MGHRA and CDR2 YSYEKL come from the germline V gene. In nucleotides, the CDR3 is TGCGCCAGCACTAGGGGGGCTAGGACTAATGAAAAACTGTTTTTT. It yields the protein CASTRGARTNEKLFF.

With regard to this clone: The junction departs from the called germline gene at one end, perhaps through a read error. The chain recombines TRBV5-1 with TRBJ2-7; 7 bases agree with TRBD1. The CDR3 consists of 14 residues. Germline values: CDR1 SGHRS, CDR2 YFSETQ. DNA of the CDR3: TGTGCCAGCAGCCGGGACAGTCACAATTACGAGCAGTACTTC. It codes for CASSRDSHNYEQYF. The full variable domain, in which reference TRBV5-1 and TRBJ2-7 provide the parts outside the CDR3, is KAGVTQTPRYLIKTRGQQVTLSCSPISGHRSVSWYQQTPGQGLQFLFEYFSETQRNKGNFPGRFSGRQFSNSRSEMNVSTLELGDSALYLCASSRDSHNYEQYFGPGTRLTVT.

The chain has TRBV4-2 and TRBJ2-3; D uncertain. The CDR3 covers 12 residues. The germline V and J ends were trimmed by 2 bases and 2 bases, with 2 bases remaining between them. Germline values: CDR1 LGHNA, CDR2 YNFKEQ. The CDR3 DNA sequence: TGTGCCAGCAGCCAATCCACAGATACGCAGTATTTT. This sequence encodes CASSQSTDTQYF.

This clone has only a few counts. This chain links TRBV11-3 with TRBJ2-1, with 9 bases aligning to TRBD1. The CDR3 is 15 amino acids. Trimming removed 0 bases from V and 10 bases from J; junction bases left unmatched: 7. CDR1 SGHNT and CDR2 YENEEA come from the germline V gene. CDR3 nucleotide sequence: TGTGCCAGCAGCTTAGAGGGACAGGGTGTAACCGAGCAGTTCTTC. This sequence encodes CASSLEGQGVTEQFF.

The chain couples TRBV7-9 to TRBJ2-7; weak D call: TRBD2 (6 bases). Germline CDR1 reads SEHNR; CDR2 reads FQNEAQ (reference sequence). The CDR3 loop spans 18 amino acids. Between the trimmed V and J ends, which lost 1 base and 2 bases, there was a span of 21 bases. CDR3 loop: CASSLGGGKGTVTYEQYF. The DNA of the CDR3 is TGTGCCAGCAGCTTAGGGGGCGGGAAGGGGACGGTAACCTACGAGCAGTACTTC.

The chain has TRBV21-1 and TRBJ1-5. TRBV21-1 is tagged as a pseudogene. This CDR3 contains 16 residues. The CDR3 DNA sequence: TGTGCCAGCAGCAAAGCTGGTAGGGCGAGCAATCAGCCCCAGCATTTT. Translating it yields CASSKAGRASNQPQHF.

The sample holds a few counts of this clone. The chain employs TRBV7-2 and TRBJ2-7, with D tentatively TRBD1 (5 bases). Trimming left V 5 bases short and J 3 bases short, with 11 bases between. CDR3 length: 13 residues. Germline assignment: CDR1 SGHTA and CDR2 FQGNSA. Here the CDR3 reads CASSQRQYYEQYF. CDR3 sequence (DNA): TGTGCCAGCAGCCAGAGACAGTACTACGAGCAGTACTTC.

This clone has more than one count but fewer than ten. The CDR3 DNA sequence: TGTGCCAGCAGTTTGGACTGGCCTCGGGATCAGCCCCAGCATTTT. Its translation: CASSLDWPRDQPQHF. The rearrangement joins TRBV27 to TRBJ1-5; no reliable D call. This CDR3 has 15 amino acids. Trimming left V 3 bases short and J 5 bases short, with 14 bases between. Looked up from germline, CDR1 is MNHEY and CDR2 is SMNVEV (reference sequence).

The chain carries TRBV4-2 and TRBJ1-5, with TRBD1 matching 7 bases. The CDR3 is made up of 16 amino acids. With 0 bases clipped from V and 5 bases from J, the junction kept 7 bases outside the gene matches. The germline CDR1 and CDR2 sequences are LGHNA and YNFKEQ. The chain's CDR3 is CASSQEAGGGDQPQHF. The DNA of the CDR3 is TGTGCCAGCAGCCAAGAAGCAGGGGGTGGGGATCAGCCCCAGCATTTT.

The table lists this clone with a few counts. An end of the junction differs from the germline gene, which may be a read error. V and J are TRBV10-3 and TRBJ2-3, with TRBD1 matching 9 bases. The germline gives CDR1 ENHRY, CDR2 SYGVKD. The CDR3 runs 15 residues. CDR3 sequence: CASSGGTGMADTQYF. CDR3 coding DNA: TGTGCCAGCAGTGGGGGGACAGGGATGGCAGATACGCAGTATTTT.

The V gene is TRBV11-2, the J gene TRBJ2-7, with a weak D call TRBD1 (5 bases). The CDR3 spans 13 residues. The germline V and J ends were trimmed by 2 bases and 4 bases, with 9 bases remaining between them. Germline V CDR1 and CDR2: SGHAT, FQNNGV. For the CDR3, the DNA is TGTGCCAGCAGCTTAATCCAGGGATACGAGCAGTACTTC. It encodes CASSLIQGYEQYF.

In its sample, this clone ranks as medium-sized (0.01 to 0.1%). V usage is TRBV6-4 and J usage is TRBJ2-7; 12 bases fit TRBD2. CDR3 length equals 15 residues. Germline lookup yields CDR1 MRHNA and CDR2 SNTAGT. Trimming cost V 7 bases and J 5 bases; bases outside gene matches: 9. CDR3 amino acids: CASTTSTSGSDEQYF. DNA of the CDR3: TGTGCCAGCACCACGTCGACTAGCGGGAGTGACGAGCAGTACTTC.

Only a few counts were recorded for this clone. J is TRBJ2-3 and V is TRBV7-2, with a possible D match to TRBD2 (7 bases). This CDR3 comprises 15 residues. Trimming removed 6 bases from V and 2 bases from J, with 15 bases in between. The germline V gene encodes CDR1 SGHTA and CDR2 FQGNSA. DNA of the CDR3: TGTGCCAGCAGTCGTACGGCGGGGGCCACAGATACGCAGTATTTT. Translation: CASSRTAGATDTQYF. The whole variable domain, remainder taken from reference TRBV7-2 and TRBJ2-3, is GAGVSQSPSNKVTEKGKDVELRCDPISGHTALYWYRQSLGQGLEFLIYFQGNSAPDKSGLPSDRFSAERTGGSVSTLTIQRTQQEDSAVYLCASSRTAGATDTQYFGPGTRLTVL.

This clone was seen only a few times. CDR3 in amino acids: CASSLIYGTYEQYF. The CDR3 DNA sequence: TGTGCCAGCAGTTTAATTTACGGAACCTACGAGCAGTACTTC. The rearrangement uses TRBV28 and TRBJ2-7; D is unresolved. CDR3 length: 14 residues. V lost 2 bases and J 2 bases, leaving 10 bases between the germline ends. The germline V gene has CDR1 MDHEN and CDR2 SYDVKM.

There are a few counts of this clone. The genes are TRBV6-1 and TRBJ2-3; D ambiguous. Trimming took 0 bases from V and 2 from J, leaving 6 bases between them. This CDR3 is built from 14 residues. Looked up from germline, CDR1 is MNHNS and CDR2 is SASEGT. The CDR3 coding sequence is TGTGCCAGCAGTGAAGCCGGGCCCACAGATACGCAGTATTTT. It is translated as CASSEAGPTDTQYF.

This CDR3 reads CASSLVTTSKTQYF. The CDR3 DNA is TGTGCCAGCAGCTTGGTAACCACTAGTAAGACCCAGTACTTC. This rearrangement joins TRBV5-4 to TRBJ2-5; TRBD2 might be the D (5 bases). The germline V gene has CDR1 SGHNT and CDR2 YYREEE (reference sequence). This CDR3 contains 14 residues. V lost 0 bases and J 6 bases, leaving 12 bases between the germline ends.

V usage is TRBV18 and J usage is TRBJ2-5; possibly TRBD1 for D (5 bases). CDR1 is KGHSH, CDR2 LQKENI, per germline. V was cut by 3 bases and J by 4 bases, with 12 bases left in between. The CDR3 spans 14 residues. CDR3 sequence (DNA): TGTGCCAGCTCACCCCAACAGGTGGGAGAGACCCAGTACTTC. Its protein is CASSPQQVGETQYF.

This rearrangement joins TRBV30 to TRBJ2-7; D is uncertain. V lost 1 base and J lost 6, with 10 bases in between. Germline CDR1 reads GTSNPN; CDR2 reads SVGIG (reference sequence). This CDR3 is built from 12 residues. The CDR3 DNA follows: TGTGCCTGGAGTGGCCTGAGTGGCGAGCAGTACTTC. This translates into CAWSGLSGEQYF.

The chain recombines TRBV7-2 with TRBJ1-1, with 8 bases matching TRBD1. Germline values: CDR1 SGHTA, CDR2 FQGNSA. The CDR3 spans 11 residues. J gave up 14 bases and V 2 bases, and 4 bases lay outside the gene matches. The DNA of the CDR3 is TGTGCCAGCAGCTTACAGGGGGCCGGCTTCTTT. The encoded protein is CASSLQGAGFF.

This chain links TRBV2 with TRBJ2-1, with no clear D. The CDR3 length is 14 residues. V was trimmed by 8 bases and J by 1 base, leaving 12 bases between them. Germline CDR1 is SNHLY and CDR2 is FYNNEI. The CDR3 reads CASGKERSYNEQFF. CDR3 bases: TGTGCCAGCGGTAAGGAAAGGTCCTACAATGAGCAGTTCTTC.

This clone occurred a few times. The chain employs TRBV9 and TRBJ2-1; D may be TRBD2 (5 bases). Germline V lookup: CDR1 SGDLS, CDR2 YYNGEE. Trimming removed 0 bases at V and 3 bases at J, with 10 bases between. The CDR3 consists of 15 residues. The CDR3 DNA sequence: TGTGCCAGCAGCGTAGGGTTACTAGGCTACAATGAGCAGTTCTTC. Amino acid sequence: CASSVGLLGYNEQFF.

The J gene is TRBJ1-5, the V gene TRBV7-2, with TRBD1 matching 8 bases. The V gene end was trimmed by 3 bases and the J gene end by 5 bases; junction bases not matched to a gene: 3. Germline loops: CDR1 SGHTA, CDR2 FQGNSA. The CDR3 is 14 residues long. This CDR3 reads CASSFSGGHQPQHF. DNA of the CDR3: TGTGCCAGCAGCTTTTCAGGGGGCCATCAGCCCCAGCATTTT.

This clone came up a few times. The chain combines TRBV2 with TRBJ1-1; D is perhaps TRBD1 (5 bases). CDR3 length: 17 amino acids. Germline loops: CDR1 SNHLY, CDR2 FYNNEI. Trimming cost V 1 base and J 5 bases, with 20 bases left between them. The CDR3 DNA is TGTGCCAGCAGTGAAGACAGGCGGCCCAAGCTCCTAACTGAAGCTTTCTTT. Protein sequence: CASSEDRRPKLLTEAFF.

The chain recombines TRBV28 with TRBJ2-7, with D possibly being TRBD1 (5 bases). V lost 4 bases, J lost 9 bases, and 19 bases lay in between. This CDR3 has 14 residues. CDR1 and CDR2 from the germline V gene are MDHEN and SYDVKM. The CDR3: CASSSTPVGARQYF. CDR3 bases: TGTGCCAGCAGTTCCACCCCTGTAGGGGCGAGGCAGTACTTC.

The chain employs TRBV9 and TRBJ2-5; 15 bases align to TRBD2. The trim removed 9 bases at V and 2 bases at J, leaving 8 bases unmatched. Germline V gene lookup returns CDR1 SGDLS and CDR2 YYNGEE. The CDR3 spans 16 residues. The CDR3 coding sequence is TGTGCCACCGCACCGGGACTAGCGGGAGGACAAGAGACCCAGTACTTC. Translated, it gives CATAPGLAGGQETQYF.

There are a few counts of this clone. The CDR3 loop is CASSSRRGGDTQYF. The CDR3 coding sequence is TGTGCCAGCAGTTCTCGGAGGGGGGGGGATACGCAGTATTTT. The chain carries TRBV27 and TRBJ2-3; possibly TRBD2 for D (7 bases). The CDR3 is 14 residues long. Per germline, CDR1 MNHEY and CDR2 SMNVEV (reference sequence). V shed 4 bases and J shed 6 bases, with 14 bases lying between them.

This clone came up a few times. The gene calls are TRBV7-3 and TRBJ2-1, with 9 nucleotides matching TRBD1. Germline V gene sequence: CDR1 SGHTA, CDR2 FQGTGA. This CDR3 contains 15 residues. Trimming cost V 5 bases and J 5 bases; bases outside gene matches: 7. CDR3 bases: TGTGCCAGCAGCCAAGGGACAGGGAGGGACAATGAGCAGTTCTTC. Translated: CASSQGTGRDNEQFF.

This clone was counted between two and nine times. The CDR3 bases are TGTGCCTGGAGTGGACAGGGCAATCAGCCCCAGCATTTT. Protein product: CAWSGQGNQPQHF. V usage is TRBV30 and J usage is TRBJ1-5; a weak D match, TRBD1 (6 bases). V shed 1 base and J shed 2 bases, with 6 bases lying between them. The CDR3 has 13 amino acids. Germline V CDR1 and CDR2: GTSNPN, SVGIG (reference sequence).

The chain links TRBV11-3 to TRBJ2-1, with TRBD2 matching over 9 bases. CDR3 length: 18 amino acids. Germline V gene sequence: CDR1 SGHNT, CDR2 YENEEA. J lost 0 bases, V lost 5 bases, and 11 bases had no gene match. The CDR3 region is CASSPGWFSGSSYNEQFF. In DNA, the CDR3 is TGTGCCAGCAGCCCGGGGTGGTTTAGCGGGAGCTCCTACAATGAGCAGTTCTTC.

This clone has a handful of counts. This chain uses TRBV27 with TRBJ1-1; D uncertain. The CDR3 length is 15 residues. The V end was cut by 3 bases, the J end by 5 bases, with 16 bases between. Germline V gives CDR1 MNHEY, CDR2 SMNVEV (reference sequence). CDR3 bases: TGTGCCAGCAGTTTCTGGGGTCCTGGGGTAACTGAAGCTTTCTTT. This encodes CASSFWGPGVTEAFF.